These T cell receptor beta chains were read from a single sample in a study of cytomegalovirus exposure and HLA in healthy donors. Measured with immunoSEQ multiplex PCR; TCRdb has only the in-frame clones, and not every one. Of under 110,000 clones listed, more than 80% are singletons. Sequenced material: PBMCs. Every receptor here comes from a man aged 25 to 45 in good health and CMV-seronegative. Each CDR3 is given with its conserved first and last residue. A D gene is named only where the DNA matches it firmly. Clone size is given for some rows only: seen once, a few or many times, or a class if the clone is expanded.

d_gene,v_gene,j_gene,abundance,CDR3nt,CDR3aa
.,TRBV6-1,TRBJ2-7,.,TGTGCCAGCAGACTCAAGACAGATACACACTACGAGCAGTACTTC,CASRLKTDTHYEQYF
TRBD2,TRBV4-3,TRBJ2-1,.,TGCGCCAGCAGCCAAGATTGGGGACTAGCGGGAGTTAGTCATGAGCAGTTCTTC,CASSQDWGLAGVSHEQFF
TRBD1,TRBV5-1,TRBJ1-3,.,TGCGCCAGCAGCTTTGGACAGGGGGCGGGAAACACCATATATTTT,CASSFGQGAGNTIYF
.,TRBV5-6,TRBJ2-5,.,TGTGCCAGCAGCTTTGGACTTCAAGAGACCCAGTACTTC,CASSFGLQETQYF
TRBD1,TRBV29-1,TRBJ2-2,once,TGCAGCGTTGAAGATTGGGGGCGTCCGACAGGGTCGAACACCGGGGAGCTGTTTTTT,CSVEDWGRPTGSNTGELFF
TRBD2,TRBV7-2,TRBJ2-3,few,TGTGCCAGCAGCATGCAGCCGAGCGGGGGGGCCGGGGAAGATACGCAGTATTTT,CASSMQPSGGAGEDTQYF
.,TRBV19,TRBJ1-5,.,TGTGCCAGACTGGGGGCAGGGTATCAGCCCCAGCATTTT,CARLGAGYQPQHF
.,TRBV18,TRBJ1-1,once,TGTGCCAGCTCACCACAGGGGAACAGTAACACTGAAGCTTTCTTT,CASSPQGNSNTEAFF
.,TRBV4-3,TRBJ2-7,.,TGCGCCAGCAGCCAAGACCCCGGGAGTAACTACGAGCAGTACTTC,CASSQDPGSNYEQYF
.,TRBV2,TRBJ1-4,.,TGTGCCAGCAGTTCCCAGGGGCGGAGTGAAAAACTGTTTTTT,CASSSQGRSEKLFF
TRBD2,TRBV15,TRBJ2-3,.,TGTGCCACCAGCAGTTTTAGCGGGATTGATACGCAGTATTTT,CATSSFSGIDTQYF